This T cell receptor beta chain was sequenced during a study of blood T cells in healthy people across ages. This clonotype appeared a single time. Then a second PCR, running roughly 7 to 12 cycles, was carried out with a sample-barcoded 5' primer and a J-beta primer mix. In TCRdb, the 5' RACE reads were re-called with MiXCR into one record per CDR3 protein. The data show under 800,000 distinct CDR3 sequences, roughly 20% seen once. V lost 8 bases to trimming and J lost 3 bases, with 16 bases between them. This CDR3 comprises 15 residues. The germline gives CDR1 SEHNR, CDR2 FQNEAQ (reference sequence). Donor samples were obtained from healthy Caucasian individuals from Russia, aged 6 to 90.

The clonotype comes from a man between 65 and 79 years old in good health. Specimen: blood. V usage is TRBV7-9 and J usage is TRBJ2-2, with a tentative D call TRBD2 (6 bases). The CDR3: CASSPRLVDTGELFF. DNA for the CDR3: TGTGCCAGCTCCCCGAGACTAGTAGACACCGGGGAGCTGTTTTTT.